The 18 T cell receptor beta chains below all came from one sample that was sequenced in a study of cytomegalovirus exposure and HLA in healthy donors. Assay: immunoSEQ multiplex PCR; the TCRdb copy retains only in-frame clones and omits some. This sample has roughly 59,000 clones, with 95% found just once. Specimen: PBMCs. Receptors were obtained from a woman between 18 and 29 years old in good health and CMV-seropositive.

The V and J genes are TRBV30 and TRBJ1-2; 7 bases map to TRBD1. The germline V gene encodes CDR1 GTSNPN and CDR2 SVGIG (reference sequence). V trimming: 0 bases; J trimming: 7 bases; junction bases outside the gene matches: 2. This CDR3 has 12 residues. The DNA of the CDR3 is TGTGCCTGGAGTGTGGGACAGTTTGGCTACACCTTC. Protein: CAWSVGQFGYTF.

CDR3 protein: CASSLVRGPQHF. The CDR3 DNA follows: TGTGCCAGCAGTTTAGTCCGGGGGCCCCAGCATTTT. The V gene is TRBV28, the J gene TRBJ1-5, with no clear D. The length of the CDR3 is 12 residues. V was cut by 2 bases and J by 9 bases, with 8 bases left in between. Germline CDR1 and CDR2: MDHEN and SYDVKM.

The V gene is TRBV6-6, the J gene TRBJ1-5; D is possibly TRBD1 (5 bases). CDR1 and CDR2 from the germline V gene are MNHNY and SVGAGI (reference sequence). V was cut by 3 bases and J by 4 bases, with 7 bases left in between. CDR3 length equals 13 residues. The DNA of the CDR3 is TGTGCCAGCAGTTATGGGGGGAATCAGCCCCAGCATTTT. Protein: CASSYGGNQPQHF.

The chain couples TRBV15 to TRBJ1-4, with D perhaps matching TRBD1 (6 bases). Germline-derived CDR1 and CDR2 are LNHNV and YYDKDF (reference sequence). This CDR3 is 15 amino acids long. With 7 bases removed from V and 7 bases from J, the gap between germline ends came to 19 bases. Here the CDR3 DNA reads TGTGCCACCACTACCAATGGGGGGGCCGGTGAAAAACTGTTTTTT. As protein: CATTTNGGAGEKLFF.

The J gene is TRBJ1-5, the V gene TRBV7-8; TRBD1 aligns across 8 bases. After removal of 5 bases from V and 6 bases from J, the junction contained 12 bases not matched to a gene. CDR1 and CDR2 from the germline V gene are SGHVS and FQNEAQ. The CDR3 contains 16 residues. The CDR3 loop reads CASSARDRSFSQPQHF. The CDR3 coding sequence is TGTGCCAGCAGCGCGAGGGACAGGTCTTTCAGTCAGCCCCAGCATTTT.

The chain recombines TRBV6-6 with TRBJ1-2; 8 bases match TRBD1. The CDR3 has 14 amino acids. Germline V gene sequence: CDR1 MNHNY, CDR2 SVGAGI (reference sequence). V was clipped by 2 bases and J by 1 base; unmatched bases: 0. The CDR3 DNA follows: TGTGCCAGCAGTTACGACAGGGGTAACTATGGCTACACCTTC. It yields the protein CASSYDRGNYGYTF.

This sequence joins TRBV5-1 and TRBJ2-1; D is unclear. This CDR3 contains 13 residues. Germline lookup yields CDR1 SGHRS and CDR2 YFSETQ. V gave up 0 bases and J gave up 5 bases, with 6 bases separating them. The CDR3, as DNA: TGCGCCAGCAGCTTGGTCCCAGACAATGAGCAGTTCTTC. Its translation is CASSLVPDNEQFF.

The chain joins TRBV27 to TRBJ1-1, with 8 nucleotides matching TRBD1. Per the germline V gene, CDR1 is MNHEY and CDR2 is SMNVEV (reference sequence). This CDR3 is built from 14 residues. V was pared by 5 bases and J by 2 bases, with 4 bases of the junction left unmatched. DNA of the CDR3: TGTGCCAGCAGTATGGGACAGGTAAACACTGAAGCTTTCTTT. As protein: CASSMGQVNTEAFF.

This chain links TRBV6-6 with TRBJ2-2, with 7 positions matching TRBD1. Trimming removed 7 bases from V and 6 bases from J; junction bases left unmatched: 14. This CDR3 has 16 amino acids. In germline, CDR1 is MNHNY, CDR2 SVGAGI (reference sequence). Here the CDR3 DNA reads TGTGCCAGCACAAAAAAGACAGGGCGAAAAGCCGGGGAGCTGTTTTTT. It translates to CASTKKTGRKAGELFF.

V is TRBV6-1 and J is TRBJ1-2; D is possibly TRBD1 (6 bases). CDR3 length equals 13 residues. V lost 6 bases to trimming and J lost 3 bases, with 11 bases between them. Germline loops: CDR1 MNHNS, CDR2 SASEGT. Written as DNA, the CDR3 is TGTGCCAGCAGAACAGGGATCCACTATGGCTACACCTTC. This codes for CASRTGIHYGYTF.

J is TRBJ2-5 and V is TRBV7-6; 8 bases are a match to TRBD2. The J segment lost 0 bases and the V segment lost 7 bases, leaving 7 bases of the junction unmatched. The V gene's germline CDR1 is SGHVS and CDR2 FNYEAQ. The CDR3 is 15 amino acids. The CDR3 bases are TGTGCCAGCACCGCCAGCGGGGGTTACCAAGAGACCCAGTACTTC. It codes for CASTASGGYQETQYF.

The chain has TRBV18 and TRBJ1-5; 9 nucleotides agree with TRBD1. Germline loops: CDR1 KGHSH, CDR2 LQKENI. J gave up 3 bases and V 3 bases, and 3 bases lay outside the gene matches. This CDR3 is built from 15 residues. CDR3 sequence reads: CASSPRDRDNQPQHF. The CDR3 DNA is TGTGCCAGCTCACCCCGGGACAGGGACAATCAGCCCCAGCATTTT.

This chain joins TRBV27 and TRBJ2-1, with 13 bases that match TRBD2. This CDR3 is 17 amino acids long. Germline-derived CDR1 and CDR2 are MNHEY and SMNVEV (reference sequence). V gave up 6 bases and J gave up 4 bases; unmatched junction bases: 9. The CDR3 protein is CASSHGLAGVRYNEQFF. The CDR3 DNA reads TGTGCCAGCAGCCACGGACTAGCGGGAGTACGGTACAATGAGCAGTTCTTC.

The V gene is TRBV19, the J gene TRBJ2-7, with a weak D call TRBD1 (6 bases). This CDR3 spans 14 amino acids. V lost 5 bases to trimming and J lost 5 bases, with 16 bases between them. Germline V lookup: CDR1 LNHDA, CDR2 SQIVND (reference sequence). The CDR3 loop reads CASSPPGGWDEQYF. CDR3 bases: TGTGCCAGTAGTCCCCCTGGGGGCTGGGACGAGCAGTACTTC.

The genes are TRBV28 and TRBJ1-5; 7 bases match TRBD1. CDR3 length: 14 residues. Germline CDR1 MDHEN, CDR2 SYDVKM. Trimming took 2 bases from V and 5 from J; bases not matched to a gene: 3. The CDR3 here is CASSLGGQYQPQHF. As DNA, the CDR3 is TGTGCCAGCAGTTTAGGGGGACAGTATCAGCCCCAGCATTTT. The full variable domain, rest sourced from reference TRBV28 and TRBJ1-5, is DVKVTQSSRYLVKRTGEKVFLECVQDMDHENMFWYRQDPGLGLRLIYFSYDVKMKEKGDIPEGYSVSREKKERFSLILESASTNQTSMYLCASSLGGQYQPQHFGDGTRLSIL.

This clone is a singleton in its sample. The rearrangement links TRBV28 to TRBJ2-7; 8 bases are a match to TRBD2. The junction had 8 bases not matched to a gene; V was cut back by 5 bases and J by 5 bases. CDR1 MDHEN and CDR2 SYDVKM come from the germline V gene. The CDR3 spans 14 residues. CDR3 protein: CASSVSGIKDEQYF. The CDR3 DNA reads as TGTGCCAGCAGTGTTAGCGGGATCAAGGACGAGCAGTACTTC.

On this clone itself: Other DNA sequences within the sample encode an identical CDR3. The chain couples TRBV27 to TRBJ1-5; a weak D match, TRBD1 (6 bases). Trimming cost V 3 bases and J 4 bases, with 7 bases left between them. The CDR3 is 13 residues long. Per germline, CDR1 MNHEY and CDR2 SMNVEV (reference sequence). The CDR3 DNA sequence: TGTGCCAGCAGTTTTAGGGGGAATCAGCCCCAGCATTTT. Translated: CASSFRGNQPQHF.

The chain links TRBV6-1 to TRBJ1-1, with D possibly matching TRBD1 (5 bases). The CDR3 totals 19 residues. The germline V gene has CDR1 MNHNS and CDR2 SASEGT. Trimming removed 4 bases from V and 4 bases from J, with 28 bases in between. The CDR3 DNA reads TGTGCCAGCAGTGTTTCTTCGAGGCCGGGGGTCGGAGTGAGCACTGAAGCTTTCTTT. Protein: CASSVSSRPGVGVSTEAFF.